Shown below are 22 T cell receptor beta chains from a single sample sequenced in a study of a mutant IDH1 vaccine in newly diagnosed glioma. Clones were read by immunoSEQ multiplex PCR, and TCRdb kept only the in-frame ones, dropping some. The sample gives about 40,000 clones, 65% to 90% of which show up once; 5.1% is in the top ten. Documented time point: week 35, safety follow-up. Topical imiquimod was applied with each vaccine dose, which held 300 ug of mutant IDH1 20-mer peptide. What these receptors recognize is not known. The input for sequencing was PBMCs, taken from a glioma patient whose treatment included an IDH1 peptide vaccine. Source of these receptors: a woman aged 45-65 years with glioma.

The rearrangement links TRBV4-3 to TRBJ2-2; D call uncertain. Germline lookup yields CDR1 LGHNA and CDR2 YSLEER. The CDR3 sequence is 14 residues long. Trimming left V 5 bases short and J 1 base short, with 8 bases between. The CDR3 region is CASSRSQNTGELFF. CDR3 nucleotides: TGCGCCAGCAGCAGATCACAGAACACCGGGGAGCTGTTTTTT.

The table lists this clone with a count of one. This chain connects TRBV6-6 to TRBJ2-3; D is ambiguous. The germline V gene encodes CDR1 MNHNY and CDR2 SVGAGI (reference sequence). The CDR3 extends over 10 amino acids. Trimming pared 6 bases from V and 6 bases from J, leaving 4 bases between. CDR3 sequence: CASRGDTQYF. The CDR3 nucleotides are TGTGCCAGCAGGGGGGATACGCAGTATTTT.

The chain couples TRBV19 to TRBJ1-5; D ambiguous. Germline V gene sequence: CDR1 LNHDA, CDR2 SQIVND (reference sequence). The CDR3 consists of 15 residues. V lost 6 bases and J 2 bases, leaving 14 bases between the germline ends. CDR3 loop: CASSLDPRGNQPQHF. CDR3 sequence (DNA): TGTGCCAGTAGCCTGGACCCCCGAGGCAATCAGCCCCAGCATTTT.

The chain carries TRBV2 and TRBJ2-5, with D perhaps given as TRBD1 or TRBD2 (5 bases each). The germline gives CDR1 SNHLY, CDR2 FYNNEI. V lost 10 bases, J lost 6 bases, and 18 bases lay in between. The CDR3 sequence is 13 residues long. The CDR3 DNA reads as TGTGCCACCCATCCCCAGGGAGTGAAGACCCAGTACTTC. Its protein is CATHPQGVKTQYF.

The rearrangement links TRBV4-1 to TRBJ2-1, with 11 nucleotides matching TRBD2. The CDR3 loop spans 19 amino acids. V was clipped by 6 bases and J by 4 bases; unmatched bases: 17. In germline, CDR1 is MGHRA, CDR2 YSYEKL. CDR3 loop: CASSTPGSGGATRYNEQFF. In nucleotides, the CDR3 is TGCGCCAGCAGTACCCCGGGTAGCGGGGGGGCAACGCGGTACAATGAGCAGTTCTTC.

This sequence joins TRBV9 and TRBJ1-2; possible D gene TRBD1, 6 bases. The CDR3 is 14 amino acids. V was clipped by 0 bases and J by 4 bases, with 10 bases between them. Germline V lookup: CDR1 SGDLS, CDR2 YYNGEE. CDR3 amino acids: CASSVDQGIYGYTF. CDR3 bases: TGTGCCAGCAGCGTAGATCAGGGGATCTATGGCTACACCTTC.

The V call is TRBV9, the J call TRBJ2-7; weak D call: TRBD1 (5 bases). V lost 0 bases to trimming and J lost 0 bases, with 13 bases between them. The germline gives CDR1 SGDLS, CDR2 YYNGEE. There are 16 residues in the CDR3. CDR3 bases: TGTGCCAGCAGCGTAGGAACAGGCTCCCACTCCTACGAGCAGTACTTC. It is translated as CASSVGTGSHSYEQYF.

The J gene is TRBJ1-2, the V gene TRBV6-5; D unresolved. The CDR3 is made up of 13 amino acids. Trimming took 2 bases from V and 5 from J, leaving 9 bases between them. The germline CDR1 and CDR2 sequences are MNHEY and SVGAGI. In DNA form, the CDR3 reads TGTGCCAGCAGTTACACAGCCCAATATGGCTACACCTTC. This encodes CASSYTAQYGYTF.

The chain links TRBV5-4 to TRBJ2-2; no reliable D call. The CDR3 totals 15 residues. Germline CDR1 reads SGHNT; CDR2 reads YYREEE (reference sequence). V gave up 1 base and J gave up 4 bases, with 11 bases separating them. The CDR3 spells CASSLTIKGTGELFF. The CDR3 nucleotides are TGTGCCAGCAGCTTGACCATTAAAGGCACCGGGGAGCTGTTTTTT.

V usage is TRBV27 and J usage is TRBJ2-7; 7 bases match TRBD2. The germline CDR1 and CDR2 sequences are MNHEY and SMNVEV (reference sequence). The CDR3 contains 16 residues. With 5 bases clipped from V and 0 bases from J, the junction kept 10 bases outside the gene matches. CDR3 region: CASSARGGYSSYEQYF. CDR3 nucleotide sequence: TGTGCCAGCAGTGCTCGGGGAGGGTACAGCTCCTACGAGCAGTACTTC.

CDR3: CASSQVRAPNTEAFF. CDR3 nucleotides: TGCGCCAGCAGCCAAGTCAGGGCCCCGAACACTGAAGCTTTCTTT. The V call is TRBV4-3, the J call TRBJ1-1, with a tentative D call TRBD1 (5 bases). The germline gives CDR1 LGHNA, CDR2 YSLEER. V was trimmed by 1 base and J by 1 base, leaving 10 bases between them. This CDR3 is 15 amino acids long.

The chain recombines TRBV14 with TRBJ2-3, with D hard to call. CDR1 is SGHDN and CDR2 is FVKESK in the germline V gene. V lost 5 bases to trimming and J lost 4 bases, with 4 bases between them. CDR3 length: 11 residues. The CDR3 DNA follows: TGTGCCAGCAGCTTCGCAGATACGCAGTATTTT. This gives the protein CASSFADTQYF.

This chain uses TRBV7-2 with TRBJ1-2; 7 nucleotides match TRBD1. The germline V gene encodes CDR1 SGHTA and CDR2 FQGNSA. Trimming cost V 6 bases and J 2 bases; bases outside gene matches: 9. The CDR3 runs to 15 residues. The CDR3 DNA sequence: TGTGCCAGCAGTCGCGCACCGGGACAGAACTATGGCTACACCTTC. This translates into CASSRAPGQNYGYTF.

The V gene is TRBV5-6, the J gene TRBJ1-2; tentative D call: TRBD1 (6 bases). V lost 5 bases to trimming and J lost 2 bases, with 28 bases between them. The CDR3 length is 19 residues. Germline values: CDR1 SGHDT, CDR2 YYEEEE. The CDR3 loop is CASSSHTLTQGPLNYGYTF. CDR3 coding DNA: TGTGCCAGCAGTTCCCACACTTTAACACAGGGCCCCCTCAACTATGGCTACACCTTC.

The chain joins TRBV7-9 to TRBJ1-1, with a possible D match to TRBD1 (6 bases). CDR1 and CDR2 from the germline V gene are SEHNR and FQNEAQ (reference sequence). The CDR3 loop spans 14 amino acids. Trimming shortened V by 4 bases and J by 5 bases, and 14 bases separated the two germline ends. The chain's CDR3 is CASSSRGGGTEAFF. CDR3 in DNA: TGTGCCAGCAGCTCGCGAGGAGGGGGTACTGAAGCTTTCTTT. The full variable domain, with the rest looked up from reference TRBV7-9 and TRBJ1-1, is DTGVSQNPRHKITKRGQNVTFRCDPISEHNRLYWYRQTLGQGPEFLTYFQNEAQLEKSRLLSDRFSAERPKGSFSTLEIQRTEQGDSAMYLCASSSRGGGTEAFFGQGTRLTVV.

The chain uses TRBV10-3 and TRBJ1-6; D not resolved. The CDR3 is 14 residues long. From germline, CDR1 is ENHRY and CDR2 SYGVKD. V lost 6 bases and J 4 bases, leaving 10 bases between the germline ends. CDR3 residues: CAIRRTEYNSPLHF. In nucleotides, the CDR3 is TGTGCCATCAGGCGGACTGAATATAATTCACCCCTCCACTTT.

Comments on this clone: Other DNA sequences in this specimen translate into the identical CDR3. The chain is built from TRBV19 and TRBJ2-7, with D perhaps TRBD2 (5 bases). V was pared by 1 base and J by 0 bases, with 7 bases between. Germline V lookup: CDR1 LNHDA, CDR2 SQIVND (reference sequence). The CDR3 has 14 residues. The CDR3: CASSIGGSSYEQYF. The DNA of the CDR3 is TGTGCCAGTAGTATAGGAGGGAGCTCCTACGAGCAGTACTTC.

The chain links TRBV28 to TRBJ1-1; perhaps TRBD1 as D (5 bases). The CDR3 runs 15 residues. Trimming took off 2 bases at V and 1 base at J, with 11 bases between the two ends. Germline values: CDR1 MDHEN, CDR2 SYDVKM. DNA for the CDR3: TGTGCCAGCAGTTTACAGGGTCTCGGGAACACTGAAGCTTTCTTT. It translates to CASSLQGLGNTEAFF.

The chain uses TRBV4-3 and TRBJ2-7; D is unclear. Germline values: CDR1 LGHNA, CDR2 YSLEER. With 0 bases removed from V and 3 bases from J, the gap between germline ends came to 12 bases. The CDR3 has 15 residues. The CDR3 here is CASSQDIGSNYEQYF. In DNA, the CDR3 is TGCGCCAGCAGCCAAGACATTGGGTCAAACTACGAGCAGTACTTC.

V usage is TRBV5-4 and J usage is TRBJ2-3; D possibly corresponds to TRBD2 (6 bases). Between the trimmed V and J ends, which lost 1 base and 1 base, there was a span of 13 bases. This CDR3 comprises 16 residues. Germline-derived CDR1 and CDR2 are SGHNT and YYREEE (reference sequence). The CDR3 region is CASSLLSGGGTDTQYF. The CDR3 bases are TGTGCCAGCAGCTTGTTGAGCGGCGGGGGCACAGATACGCAGTATTTT.

This clone was seen just once. This chain uses TRBV15 with TRBJ2-5; possibly TRBD2 for D (5 bases). Trimming removed 4 bases at V and 5 bases at J, with 11 bases between. Germline V gene sequence: CDR1 LNHNV, CDR2 YYDKDF (reference sequence). This CDR3 comprises 13 residues. The CDR3 DNA reads as TGTGCCACCAGCACCGGGGAGTTGGAGACCCAGTACTTC. Translation: CATSTGELETQYF.

This chain connects TRBV7-8 to TRBJ1-5; the D is unclear. Trimming stripped 7 bases from V and 8 bases from J, with 12 bases between. Germline V CDR1 and CDR2: SGHVS, FQNEAQ. There are 12 residues in the CDR3. CDR3 loop: CASTISGEPQHF. DNA for the CDR3: TGTGCCAGCACCATCAGCGGGGAGCCCCAGCATTTT.